These 5 T cell receptor beta chains were all obtained from the same sample, sequenced in a study of T cells in localized non-small cell lung cancer. This table comes from immunoSEQ multiplex PCR, and its TCRdb copy is limited to in-frame clones, with some not included. The table includes around 1,100 clones, 36% detected once. The starting material was normal lung tissue next to the tumor, obtained before any cancer treatment. The receptors here all came from a man aged 40-75 years with stage III lung adenocarcinoma.

This clone turned up a few times. This chain joins TRBV4-1 and TRBJ1-3; D is unclear. Germline CDR1 MGHRA, CDR2 YSYEKL. The CDR3 is made up of 16 amino acids. V was shortened by 1 base and J by 0 bases, with 10 bases between the two germline ends. CDR3 region: CASSQGQASSGNTIYF. The CDR3 DNA reads TGCGCCAGCAGCCAAGGGCAGGCGTCCTCTGGAAACACCATATATTTT.

The CDR3 sequence: CAADRGSYEQYF. The CDR3 nucleotides are TGTGCCGCGGACAGGGGTTCCTACGAGCAGTACTTC. The rearrangement uses TRBV30 and TRBJ2-7; 9 bases align to TRBD1. Germline CDR1 reads GTSNPN; CDR2 reads SVGIG (reference sequence). This CDR3 region has 12 residues. V lost 8 bases, J lost 1 base, and 3 bases stayed unmatched. The full variable domain, completed using reference TRBV30 and TRBJ2-7, is SQTIHQWPATLVQPVGSPLSLECTVEGTSNPNLYWYRQAAGRGLQLLFYSVGIGQISSEVPQNLSASRPQDRQFILSSKKLLLSDSGFYLCAADRGSYEQYFGPGTRLTVT.

The J gene is TRBJ2-7, the V gene TRBV30, with TRBD2 as a possible D gene (5 bases). Germline V gene sequence: CDR1 GTSNPN, CDR2 SVGIG (reference sequence). This CDR3 comprises 13 residues. The V gene lost 5 bases and the J gene lost 1 base, with 12 bases spanning the gap. DNA of the CDR3: TGTGCCTGGGGCCGGGGTTTGTCCTACGAGCAGTACTTC. This gives the protein CAWGRGLSYEQYF.

This sequence joins TRBV18 and TRBJ2-2; D uncertain. CDR3 length: 17 residues. CDR1 is KGHSH and CDR2 is LQKENI in the germline V gene. V lost 1 base to trimming and J lost 0 bases, with 12 bases between them. The CDR3 nucleotides are TGTGCCAGCTCACCACAAACTCCCCAGGCGAACACCGGGGAGCTGTTTTTT. Its protein product is CASSPQTPQANTGELFF.

The table lists this clone with a few counts. The chain links TRBV6-8 to TRBJ1-2, with D uncertain. Trimming cost V 6 bases and J 3 bases, with 14 bases left between them. CDR3 length equals 14 residues. Germline V gives CDR1 MNHGY, CDR2 SAAAGT. The CDR3 region is CASRMSGNDYGYTF. Here the CDR3 DNA reads TGTGCCAGCAGAATGTCCGGGAACGACTATGGCTACACCTTC.